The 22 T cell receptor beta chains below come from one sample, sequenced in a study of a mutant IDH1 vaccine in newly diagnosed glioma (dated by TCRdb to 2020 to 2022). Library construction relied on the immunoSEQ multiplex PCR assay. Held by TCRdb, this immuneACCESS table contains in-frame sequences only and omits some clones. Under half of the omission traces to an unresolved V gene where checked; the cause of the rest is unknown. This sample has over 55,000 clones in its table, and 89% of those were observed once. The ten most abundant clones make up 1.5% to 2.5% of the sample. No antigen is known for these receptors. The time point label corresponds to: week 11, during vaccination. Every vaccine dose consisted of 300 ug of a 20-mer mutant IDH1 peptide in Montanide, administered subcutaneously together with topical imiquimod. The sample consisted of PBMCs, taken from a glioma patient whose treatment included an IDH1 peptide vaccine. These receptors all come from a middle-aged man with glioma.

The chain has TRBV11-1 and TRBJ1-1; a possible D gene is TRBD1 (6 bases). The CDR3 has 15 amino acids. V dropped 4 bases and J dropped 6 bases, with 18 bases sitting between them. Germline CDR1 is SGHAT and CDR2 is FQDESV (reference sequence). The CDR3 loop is CASSYPQGRGSEAFF. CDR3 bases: TGTGCCAGCAGCTACCCTCAGGGGAGAGGGTCTGAAGCTTTCTTT.

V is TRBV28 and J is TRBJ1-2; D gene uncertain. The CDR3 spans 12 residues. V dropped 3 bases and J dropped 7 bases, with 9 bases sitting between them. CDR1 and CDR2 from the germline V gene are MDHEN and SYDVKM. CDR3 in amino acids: CASSFRAGGYTF. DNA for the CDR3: TGTGCCAGCAGTTTTAGGGCGGGTGGCTACACCTTC.

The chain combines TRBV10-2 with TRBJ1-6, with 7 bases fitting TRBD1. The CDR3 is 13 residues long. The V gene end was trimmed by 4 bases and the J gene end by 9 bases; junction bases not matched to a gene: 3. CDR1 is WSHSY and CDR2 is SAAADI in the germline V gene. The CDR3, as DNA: TGCGCCAGCAGTGGGGACAGTACTTCACCCCTCCACTTT. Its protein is CASSGDSTSPLHF.

CDR3 region: CASSSKTGNDTQYF. Written as DNA, the CDR3 is TGTGCCAGCAGCTCCAAGACAGGGAACGATACGCAGTATTTT. V is TRBV5-4 and J is TRBJ2-3; 7 nucleotides agree with TRBD1. V trimming: 3 bases; J trimming: 6 bases; junction bases outside the gene matches: 7. This CDR3 is 14 amino acids long. Germline V gene sequence: CDR1 SGHNT, CDR2 YYREEE (reference sequence).

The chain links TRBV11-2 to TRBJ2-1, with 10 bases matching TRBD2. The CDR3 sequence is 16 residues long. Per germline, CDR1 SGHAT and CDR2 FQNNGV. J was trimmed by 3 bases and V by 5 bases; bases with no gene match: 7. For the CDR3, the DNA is TGTGCCAGCAGCCCAACCCGGACTAGCGGCTACAATGAGCAGTTCTTC. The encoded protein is CASSPTRTSGYNEQFF.

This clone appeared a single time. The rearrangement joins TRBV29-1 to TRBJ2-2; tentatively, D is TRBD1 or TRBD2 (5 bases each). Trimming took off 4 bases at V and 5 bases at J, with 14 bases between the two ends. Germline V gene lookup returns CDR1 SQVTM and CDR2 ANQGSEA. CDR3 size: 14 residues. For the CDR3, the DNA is TGCAGCGTTGTTTCGAGGGGCGGGACCGGGGAGCTGTTTTTT. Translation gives CSVVSRGGTGELFF.

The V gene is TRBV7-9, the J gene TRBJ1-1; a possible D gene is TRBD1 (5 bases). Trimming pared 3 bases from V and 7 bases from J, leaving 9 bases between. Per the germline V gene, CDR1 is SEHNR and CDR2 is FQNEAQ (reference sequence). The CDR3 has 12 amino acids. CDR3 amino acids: CASSLGRDEAFF. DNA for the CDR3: TGTGCCAGCAGCTTGGGGCGGGATGAAGCTTTCTTT.

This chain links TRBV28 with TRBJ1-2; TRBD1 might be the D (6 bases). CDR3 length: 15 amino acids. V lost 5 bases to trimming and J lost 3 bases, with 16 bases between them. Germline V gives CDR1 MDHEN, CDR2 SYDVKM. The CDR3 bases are TGTGCCAGCAGTCGGACTACAGGGAGCTACTATGGCTACACCTTC. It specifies CASSRTTGSYYGYTF.

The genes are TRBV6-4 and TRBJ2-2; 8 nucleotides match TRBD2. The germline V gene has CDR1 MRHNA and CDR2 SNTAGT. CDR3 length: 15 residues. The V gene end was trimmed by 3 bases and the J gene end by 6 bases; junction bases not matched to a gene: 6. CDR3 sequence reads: CASSEEAGAPGELFF. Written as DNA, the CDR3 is TGTGCCAGCAGTGAAGAAGCGGGAGCACCCGGGGAGCTGTTTTTT.

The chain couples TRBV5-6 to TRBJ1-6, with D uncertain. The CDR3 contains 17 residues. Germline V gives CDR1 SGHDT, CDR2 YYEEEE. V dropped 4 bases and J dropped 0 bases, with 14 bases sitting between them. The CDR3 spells CASSPPEVSSYNSPLHF. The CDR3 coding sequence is TGTGCCAGCAGCCCCCCCGAGGTCAGCTCCTATAATTCACCCCTCCACTTT.

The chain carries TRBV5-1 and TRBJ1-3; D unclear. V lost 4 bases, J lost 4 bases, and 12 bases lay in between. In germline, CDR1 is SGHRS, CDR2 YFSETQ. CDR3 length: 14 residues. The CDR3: CASSLHSSGNTIYF. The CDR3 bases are TGCGCCAGCAGCCTACATTCTTCCGGAAACACCATATATTTT.

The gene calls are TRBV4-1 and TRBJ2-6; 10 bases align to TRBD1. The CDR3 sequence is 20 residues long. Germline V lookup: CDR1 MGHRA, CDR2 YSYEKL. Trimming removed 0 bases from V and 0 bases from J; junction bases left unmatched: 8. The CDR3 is CASSQERDRGLYSGANVLTF. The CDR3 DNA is TGCGCCAGCAGCCAAGAAAGGGACAGGGGATTATACTCTGGGGCCAACGTCCTGACTTTC.

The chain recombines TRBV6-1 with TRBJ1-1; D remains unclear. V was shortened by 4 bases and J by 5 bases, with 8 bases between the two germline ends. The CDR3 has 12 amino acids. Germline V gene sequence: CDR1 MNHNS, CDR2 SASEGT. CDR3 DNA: TGTGCCAGCAGTGCCTTGACGACTGAAGCTTTCTTT. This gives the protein CASSALTTEAFF.

DNA for the CDR3: TGTGCCAGCAGCCCGAGCCGGGCCGGGAGGGAGACCCAGTACTTC. Translated: CASSPSRAGRETQYF. The chain joins TRBV11-3 to TRBJ2-5, with 7 bases aligning to TRBD2. Germline-derived CDR1 and CDR2 are SGHNT and YENEEA. The CDR3 length is 15 residues. J gave up 5 bases and V 5 bases, and 11 bases lay outside the gene matches.

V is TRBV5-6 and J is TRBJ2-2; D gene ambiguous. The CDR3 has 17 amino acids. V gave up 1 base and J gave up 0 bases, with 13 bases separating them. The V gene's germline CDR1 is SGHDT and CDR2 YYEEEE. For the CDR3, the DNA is TGTGCCAGCAGCTTGTTTTATCGGCTAGCGAACACCGGGGAGCTGTTTTTT. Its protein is CASSLFYRLANTGELFF.

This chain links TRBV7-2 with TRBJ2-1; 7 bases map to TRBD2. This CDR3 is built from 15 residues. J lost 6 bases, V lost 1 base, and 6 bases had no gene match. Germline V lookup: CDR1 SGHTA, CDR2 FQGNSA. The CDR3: CASSLGSLAVNEQFF. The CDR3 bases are TGTGCCAGCAGCTTAGGGTCCCTAGCGGTCAATGAGCAGTTCTTC.

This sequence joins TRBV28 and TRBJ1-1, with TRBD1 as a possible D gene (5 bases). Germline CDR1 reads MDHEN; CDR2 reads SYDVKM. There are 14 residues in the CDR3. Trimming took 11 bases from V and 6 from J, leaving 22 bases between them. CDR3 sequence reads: CAAKGSLLGSEAFF. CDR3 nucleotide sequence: TGTGCCGCGAAGGGGTCCCTTTTAGGTTCTGAAGCTTTCTTT.

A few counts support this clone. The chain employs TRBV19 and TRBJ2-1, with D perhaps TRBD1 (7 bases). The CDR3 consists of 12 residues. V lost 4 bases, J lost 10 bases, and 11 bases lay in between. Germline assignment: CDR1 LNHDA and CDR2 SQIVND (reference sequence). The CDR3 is CASSTQGGEQFF. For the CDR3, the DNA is TGTGCCAGTAGTACTCAGGGGGGAGAGCAGTTCTTC.

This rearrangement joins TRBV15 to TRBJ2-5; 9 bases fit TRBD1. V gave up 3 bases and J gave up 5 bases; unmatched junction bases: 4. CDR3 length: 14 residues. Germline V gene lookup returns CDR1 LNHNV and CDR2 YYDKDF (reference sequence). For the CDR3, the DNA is TGTGCCACCAGCAGTGGGACAGGGATGGAGACCCAGTACTTC. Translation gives CATSSGTGMETQYF.

The CDR3 DNA is TGTGCCAGTCGCCCCCTCGCAGGCAACTCTGGGAATAGCTACACCTTC. Protein product: CASRPLAGNSGNSYTF. The chain is built from TRBV19 and TRBJ1-2; no firm D call. There are 16 residues in the CDR3. CDR1 LNHDA and CDR2 SQIVND come from the germline V gene (reference sequence). Between the trimmed V and J ends, which lost 8 bases and 9 bases, there was a span of 28 bases.

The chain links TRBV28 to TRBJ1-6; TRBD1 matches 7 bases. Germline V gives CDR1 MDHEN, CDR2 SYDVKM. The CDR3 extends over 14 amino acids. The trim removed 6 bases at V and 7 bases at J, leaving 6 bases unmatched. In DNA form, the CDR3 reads TGTGCCAGCAGATTGACAGGGAACAATTCACCCCTCCACTTT. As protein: CASRLTGNNSPLHF.

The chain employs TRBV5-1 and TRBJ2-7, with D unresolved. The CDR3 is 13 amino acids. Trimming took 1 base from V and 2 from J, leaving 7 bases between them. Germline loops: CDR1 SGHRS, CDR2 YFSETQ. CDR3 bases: TGCGCCAGCAGCTTGCCCGGAGCCTACGAGCAGTACTTC. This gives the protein CASSLPGAYEQYF.